This TCR beta chain comes out of a study of blood T cell repertoires in COVID-19. Study at large: Sites across the United States, Italy and Spain contributed samples from acute and convalescent COVID-19. PBMCs, B-cell-depleted T cells, or T cells were the source of the cDNA or gDNA that made up the material.

This CDR3 has 13 residues. Deletions cut 5 bases from V and 1 base from J, with 8 bases between. Germline V CDR1 and CDR2: SEHNR, FQNEAQ (reference sequence). Authors' analysis steps: Amplification of reference gene primers was used by the study to estimate nucleated cell counts. Sequencing used immunoSEQ multiplex PCR; TCRdb keeps in-frame clones, though not all of them. V and J calls and clone size are given by that table; D and trimming were obtained from the DNA. The sample has some 200,000 clones, 75% to 90% seen once. Specimen: peripheral blood. V gene TRBV7-9 combines with J gene TRBJ1-1; D is ambiguous. The clonotype was recovered from a woman aged 60-75 years with acute or convalescent COVID-19. CDR3 coding DNA: TGTGCCAGCAGCCACTTTGAGAACACTGAAGCTTTCTTT. It translates to CASSHFENTEAFF.